Shown below are 19 T cell receptor beta chains from a single sample sequenced in a study of cytomegalovirus exposure and HLA in healthy donors. Some clones are missing from TCRdb's copy, which holds only in-frame ones; the method was immunoSEQ multiplex PCR. The profile covers 150,000 to 200,000 clones, with more than 75% appearing a single time and around 7.2% taken by the ten largest. The source material was PBMCs. The receptors here all came from a man aged 25-45 years in good health and CMV-seropositive.

This clone showed up many times. The V gene is TRBV6-5, the J gene TRBJ1-2; TRBD1 agrees at 7 bases. The CDR3 has 13 amino acids. V dropped 6 bases and J dropped 4; count of bases not matched to a gene: 5. In germline, CDR1 is MNHEY, CDR2 SVGAGI. This CDR3 reads CASRYRDSYGYTF. CDR3 nucleotide sequence: TGTGCCAGCAGGTACCGGGACAGCTATGGCTACACCTTC.

This chain uses TRBV6-1 with TRBJ1-1, with 7 positions matching TRBD1. This CDR3 is 13 amino acids long. J was trimmed by 5 bases and V by 7 bases; bases with no gene match: 7. Germline values: CDR1 MNHNS, CDR2 SASEGT. The CDR3 reads CASKPTGRTEAFF. CDR3 sequence (DNA): TGTGCCAGCAAACCGACAGGGCGAACTGAAGCTTTCTTT.

The chain links TRBV7-2 to TRBJ2-2; 10 positions match TRBD2. Unmatched junction bases numbered 4, after V lost 2 bases and J lost 7 bases. This CDR3 spans 15 amino acids. Germline V gene lookup returns CDR1 SGHTA and CDR2 FQGNSA. The CDR3: CASSLLASGGGELFF. The CDR3 region has the DNA TGTGCCAGCAGCTTATTGGCTAGCGGGGGCGGGGAGCTGTTTTTT. The full variable domain, completed using reference TRBV7-2 and TRBJ2-2, is GAGVSQSPSNKVTEKGKDVELRCDPISGHTALYWYRQSLGQGLEFLIYFQGNSAPDKSGLPSDRFSAERTGGSVSTLTIQRTQQEDSAVYLCASSLLASGGGELFFGEGSRLTVL.

This clone was seen more than once but under ten times. The V gene is TRBV11-2, the J gene TRBJ1-5; TRBD1 aligns across 9 bases. The CDR3 length is 15 residues. Germline CDR1 reads SGHAT; CDR2 reads FQNNGV. Germline trimming cut 4 bases from V and 1 base from J; bases unmatched to any gene: 2. The CDR3 DNA reads TGTGCCAGCAGCTCGACAGGGGGAAGCAATCAGCCCCAGCATTTT. It encodes CASSSTGGSNQPQHF.

The J gene is TRBJ2-3, the V gene TRBV5-1; no reliable D call. The germline V gene encodes CDR1 SGHRS and CDR2 YFSETQ. The CDR3 is 14 amino acids. Between the trimmed V and J ends, which lost 0 bases and 3 bases, there was a span of 8 bases. CDR3: CASSLDGDTDTQYF. The CDR3 DNA follows: TGCGCCAGCAGCTTGGATGGGGATACAGATACGCAGTATTTT.

The gene calls are TRBV5-1 and TRBJ2-3, with a possible D match to TRBD1 (6 bases). CDR3 length: 14 amino acids. Trimming removed 0 bases from V and 9 bases from J, with 14 bases in between. CDR1 SGHRS and CDR2 YFSETQ come from the germline V gene. CDR3 in amino acids: CASSLALNRETQYF. DNA for the CDR3: TGCGCCAGCAGCTTGGCCCTTAACAGGGAAACGCAGTATTTT.

The chain is built from TRBV6-5 and TRBJ2-1; D might be TRBD1 or TRBD2, each matching 5 bases. Germline V gene sequence: CDR1 MNHEY, CDR2 SVGAGI. V shed 7 bases and J shed 4 bases, with 14 bases lying between them. The CDR3 spans 14 residues. CDR3 region: CASKGTLLYNEQFF. The CDR3 region has the DNA TGTGCCAGCAAGGGGACGCTTCTATACAATGAGCAGTTCTTC.

The chain has TRBV7-9 and TRBJ2-2; maybe TRBD2 (6 bases). Trimming shortened V by 5 bases and J by 4 bases, and 11 bases separated the two germline ends. Germline CDR1 is SEHNR and CDR2 is FQNEAQ (reference sequence). This CDR3 has 14 residues. The CDR3 DNA reads TGTGCCAGCAGCGCGGGACTTAGCACCGGGGAGCTGTTTTTT. Its protein product is CASSAGLSTGELFF. Supplemented by reference TRBV7-9 and TRBJ2-2, the full variable domain reads DTGVSQNPRHKITKRGQNVTFRCDPISEHNRLYWYRQTLGQGPEFLTYFQNEAQLEKSRLLSDRFSAERPKGSFSTLEIQRTEQGDSAMYLCASSAGLSTGELFFGEGSRLTVL.

The chain is built from TRBV7-8 and TRBJ1-1, with no clear D. The CDR3 totals 13 residues. Trimming removed 8 bases at V and 4 bases at J, with 14 bases between. Per germline, CDR1 SGHVS and CDR2 FQNEAQ. CDR3 coding DNA: TGTGCCAGCGGGTTAGGCTCGGGCACTGAAGCTTTCTTT. It yields the protein CASGLGSGTEAFF.

The rearrangement uses TRBV6-5 and TRBJ2-2; D gene unclear. Between the trimmed V and J ends, which lost 6 bases and 3 bases, there was a span of 11 bases. Germline values: CDR1 MNHEY, CDR2 SVGAGI. The CDR3 loop spans 14 amino acids. The CDR3 coding sequence is TGTGCCAGCAGGGGCGAACTCCACACCGGGGAGCTGTTTTTT. The encoded protein is CASRGELHTGELFF.

V gene TRBV9 combines with J gene TRBJ1-3; 9 nucleotides agree with TRBD1. This CDR3 comprises 15 residues. V shed 3 bases and J 7 bases; nucleotides not matched to a gene: 8. Looked up from germline, CDR1 is SGDLS and CDR2 is YYNGEE. The CDR3 reads CASSEGDRARNTIYF. In DNA, the CDR3 is TGTGCCAGCAGCGAGGGGGACAGGGCCAGGAACACCATATATTTT. Together with reference TRBV9 and TRBJ1-3, the CDR3 gives the full variable domain: DSGVTQTPKHLITATGQRVTLRCSPRSGDLSVYWYQQSLDQGLQFLIQYYNGEERAKGNILERFSAQQFPDLHSELNLSSLELGDSALYFCASSEGDRARNTIYFGEGSWLTVV.

The chain employs TRBV6-6 and TRBJ1-1; 7 nucleotides align to TRBD1. V dropped 4 bases and J dropped 3; count of bases not matched to a gene: 2. Germline assignment: CDR1 MNHNY and CDR2 SVGAGI (reference sequence). The CDR3 has 13 residues. In DNA form, the CDR3 reads TGTGCCAGCAGTTGGGGGACAGACACTGAAGCTTTCTTT. It translates to CASSWGTDTEAFF.

V and J are TRBV5-1 and TRBJ2-7, with 8 bases that match TRBD2. The CDR3 sequence is 18 residues long. Losses at the gene ends were 0 bases for V and 4 bases for J; bases not matched to a gene: 15. Germline V gene sequence: CDR1 SGHRS, CDR2 YFSETQ. Here the CDR3 reads CASSLAAGAGLEVYEQYF. DNA for the CDR3: TGCGCCAGCAGCTTGGCCGCAGGGGCGGGACTAGAAGTGTACGAGCAGTACTTC.

The table lists this clone with a few counts. The rearrangement joins TRBV7-3 to TRBJ1-6; D gene uncertain. Germline CDR1 and CDR2: SGHTA and FQGTGA. V lost 6 bases to trimming and J lost 2 bases, with 17 bases between them. The length of the CDR3 is 17 residues. The CDR3 DNA is TGTGCCAGCAGTCAAGAAGCGACGGGGACCTATAATTCACCCCTCCACTTT. Protein product: CASSQEATGTYNSPLHF.

The chain has TRBV11-2 and TRBJ2-7, with 8 bases identical to TRBD2. The CDR3 is made up of 16 amino acids. V lost 5 bases and J lost 3; bases outside the gene matches: 12. Looked up from germline, CDR1 is SGHAT and CDR2 is FQNNGV. The CDR3 DNA reads TGTGCCAGCAGCCCCACCCCAGCGGGAGCCAGCTACGAGCAGTACTTC. Its protein product is CASSPTPAGASYEQYF.

This chain uses TRBV5-4 with TRBJ1-4, with a weak D call TRBD1 (5 bases). Germline V gives CDR1 SGHNT, CDR2 YYREEE (reference sequence). The CDR3 is 15 residues long. The ends were cut back, 5 bases at V and 5 bases at J, with 16 bases in the middle. The CDR3 here is CASRSNYGGNEKLFF. For the CDR3, the DNA is TGTGCCAGCAGGTCAAACTACGGGGGGAATGAAAAACTGTTTTTT.

The chain carries TRBV4-2 and TRBJ1-2; unclear D gene. Trimming took off 0 bases at V and 5 bases at J, with 7 bases between the two ends. The CDR3 is 13 residues long. Germline lookup yields CDR1 LGHNA and CDR2 YNFKEQ. The CDR3 coding sequence is TGTGCCAGCAGCCAAGATCCCAGTTATGGCTACACCTTC. It codes for CASSQDPSYGYTF.

In the case of this clone: The same CDR3 is also encoded by other DNA sequences in this sample. The gene calls are TRBV7-3 and TRBJ2-5; D is ambiguous. The CDR3 has 12 residues. Looked up from germline, CDR1 is SGHTA and CDR2 is FQGTGA. Trimming cost V 5 bases and J 4 bases, with 8 bases left between them. The CDR3 region has the DNA TGTGCCAGCAGCCTTCCGGGAGAGACCCAGTACTTC. The encoded protein is CASSLPGETQYF.

The chain links TRBV9 to TRBJ2-7; tentative D call: TRBD2 (6 bases). The germline CDR1 and CDR2 sequences are SGDLS and YYNGEE. The V end was cut by 5 bases, the J end by 6 bases, with 18 bases between. The CDR3 is 14 residues long. CDR3 sequence (DNA): TGTGCCAGCAGGACCGGGACGCAAGCGGGCGAGCAGTACTTC. Translating gives CASRTGTQAGEQYF.